This T cell receptor beta chain was captured by sequencing in a study of T-cell reconstitution after alpha-beta-depleted transplantation in children. The authors prepared the TCRbeta library with unique molecular identifiers. Each CDR3 protein gets one entry after TCRdb re-called the PCR reads with MiXCR. The sample lists some 490,000 distinct CDR3 sequences; 9.5% to 15% were seen once. CDR3 size: 18 residues. Germline V lookup: CDR1 SGDLS, CDR2 YYNGEE. The V segment lost 0 bases and the J segment 4 bases; nucleotides outside the gene matches: 14. The TCR originated in a human donor who donated a stem cell graft to a child with combined immunodeficiency. The genes are TRBV9 and TRBJ2-7, with 9 bases fitting TRBD1. This sample comprised PBMCs from the stem cell graft donor, obtained from the stem cell graft. The CDR3 region is CASSVGLGEQGAAYEQYF. CDR3 nucleotides: TGTGCCAGCAGCGTAGGGCTGGGGGAACAGGGGGCCGCGTACGAGCAGTACTTC.